These T cell receptor beta chains were read from a single sample in a study of control samples from healthy donors and cancer patients. Assay: immunoSEQ multiplex PCR; the TCRdb copy retains only in-frame clones and omits some. Of 150,000 to 200,000 clones listed, 91% are singletons. The sequenced sample consisted of blood. The receptors were sampled from a woman under 40 in good health. CDR3s include the opening cysteine and the closing phenylalanine or tryptophan. The D gene is left open where the match is weak. For some rows the clone size is stated as once, few or many, or as a class when expanded; others skip it.

d_call | j_call | v_call | clone_size | cdr3_aa | cdr3_nt
TRBD1 | TRBJ1-6 | TRBV28 | NA | CASRPGQGGNNSPLHF | TGTGCCAGCAGACCCGGACAGGGCGGCAATAATTCACCCCTCCACTTT
NA | TRBJ1-1 | TRBV5-8 | NA | CASSFLDSTEAFF | TGTGCCAGCAGCTTTTTGGACAGCACTGAAGCTTTCTTT
TRBD1 | TRBJ2-5 | TRBV5-4 | NA | CASSWDRGETQYF | TGTGCCAGCAGCTGGGACAGGGGGGAGACCCAGTACTTC
TRBD2 | TRBJ2-2 | TRBV5-1 | once | CASSLISGSTGELFF | TGCGCCAGCAGCTTGATTAGCGGGAGTACCGGGGAGCTGTTTTTT
TRBD1 | TRBJ2-4 | TRBV7-8 | NA | CASSSRTGAKNIQYF | TGTGCCAGCAGCTCCCGGACAGGAGCCAAAAACATTCAGTACTTC
TRBD1 | TRBJ2-7 | TRBV6-6 | NA | CASSYRTGWEQYF | TGTGCCAGCAGTTACAGGACAGGGTGGGAGCAGTACTTC
NA | TRBJ1-1 | TRBV18 | NA | CASSPVLNTEAFF | TGTGCCAGCTCACCAGTCCTGAACACTGAAGCTTTCTTT
NA | TRBJ2-2 | TRBV7-8 | NA | CASSLGTGSYTGELFF | TGTGCCAGCAGCTTAGGGACGGGCAGTTACACCGGGGAGCTGTTTTTT
TRBD1 | TRBJ1-1 | TRBV11-3 | NA | CASSFGTGEFLTNTEAFF | TGTGCCAGCAGCTTCGGGACAGGGGAATTCTTAACGAACACTGAAGCTTTCTTT
TRBD1 | TRBJ2-7 | TRBV5-1 | NA | CASSSPGQGIYEQYF | TGCGCCAGCAGCTCGCCGGGACAGGGTATCTACGAGCAGTACTTC
NA | TRBJ1-4 | TRBV19 | once | CASSPRTTNEKLFF | TGTGCCAGTAGCCCCAGGACAACTAATGAAAAACTGTTTTTT
NA | TRBJ2-1 | TRBV30 | NA | CAWSRTANEQFF | TGTGCCTGGAGTAGGACTGCCAATGAGCAGTTCTTC
TRBD1 | TRBJ2-2 | TRBV11-1 | NA | CASSDRGPGELFF | TGTGCCAGCAGCGATAGGGGGCCCGGGGAGCTGTTTTTT
TRBD2 | TRBJ2-2 | TRBV6-4 | NA | CASSPGLAGGPGELFF | TGTGCCAGCAGTCCCGGACTAGCGGGAGGGCCCGGGGAGCTGTTTTTT
TRBD1 | TRBJ2-2 | TRBV24-1 | NA | CATKDRDTGELFF | TGTGCCACCAAGGACAGGGACACCGGGGAGCTGTTTTTT
NA | TRBJ2-7 | TRBV27 | NA | CASSLQGTSYEQYF | TGTGCCAGCAGTTTACAGGGGACCTCCTACGAGCAGTACTTC
TRBD1 | TRBJ2-3 | TRBV19 | NA | CASSIGGQGKDTQYF | TGTGCCAGTAGTATCGGGGGACAGGGTAAAGATACGCAGTATTTT
NA | TRBJ2-5 | TRBV19 | NA | CASSSRRYQETQYF | TGTGCCAGTAGTTCGAGGCGGTACCAAGAGACCCAGTACTTC
NA | TRBJ1-5 | TRBV12-3/TRBV12-4 | NA | CASRGTSNQPQHF | TGTGCCAGCAGAGGGACGAGCAATCAGCCCCAGCATTTT
NA | TRBJ2-7 | TRBV29-1 | NA | CSVELDGPYEQYF | TGCAGCGTGGAGCTGGACGGCCCCTACGAGCAGTACTTC
NA | TRBJ2-2 | TRBV28 | NA | CASSLSGGDGELFF | TGTGCCAGCAGTTTATCAGGGGGGGACGGGGAGCTGTTTTTT
NA | TRBJ1-6 | TRBV6-5 | NA | CASSYRDYNSPLHF | TGTGCCAGCAGTTACCGGGATTATAATTCACCCCTCCACTTT
NA | TRBJ1-1 | TRBV6-5 | NA | CASSYSRLNTEAFF | TGTGCCAGCAGTTACTCCAGGCTGAACACTGAAGCTTTCTTT
NA | TRBJ1-3 | TRBV29-1 | NA | CSVEDRGQGNTIYF | TGCAGCGTTGAAGATCGGGGGCAAGGAAACACCATATATTTT
NA | TRBJ2-1 | TRBV7-3 | NA | CASSQQTRSGNEQFF | TGTGCCAGCAGCCAGCAGACTAGGTCAGGCAATGAGCAGTTCTTC
TRBD1 | TRBJ1-5 | TRBV28 | NA | CASTGGGQPQHF | TGTGCCAGCACAGGGGGGGGACAGCCCCAGCATTTT
NA | TRBJ2-5 | TRBV5-4 | NA | CASSLGLAETQYF | TGTGCCAGCAGCTTGGGGCTAGCAGAGACCCAGTACTTC
TRBD1 | TRBJ1-2 | TRBV15 | NA | CATSRGGRGSYGYTF | TGTGCCACCAGCAGAGGGGGCAGGGGGTCCTATGGCTACACCTTC
NA | TRBJ2-1 | TRBV3-1/TRBV3-2 | NA | CASSQAGHNEQFF | TGTGCCAGCAGCCAAGCGGGGCACAATGAGCAGTTCTTC
NA | TRBJ1-6 | TRBV3-1/TRBV3-2 | NA | CASSQALGGGPLHF | TGTGCCAGCAGCCAAGCCCTGGGAGGGGGACCCCTCCACTTT
TRBD2 | TRBJ2-1 | TRBV4-3 | NA | CASSQVPRTSGNNEQFF | TGCGCCAGCAGCCAAGTCCCCCGGACTAGCGGGAACAATGAGCAGTTCTTC
NA | TRBJ1-2 | TRBV10-3 | NA | CAISESTGGFYGYTF | TGTGCCATCAGTGAGTCGACCGGGGGGTTCTATGGCTACACCTTC
NA | TRBJ1-4 | TRBV4-1 | NA | CASSPRTAGNNEKLFF | TGCGCCAGCAGCCCCCGGACGGCTGGAAATAATGAAAAACTGTTTTTT
TRBD1 | TRBJ1-2 | TRBV5-1 | NA | CASSAGQGYGYTF | TGCGCCAGCAGCGCGGGACAGGGATATGGCTACACCTTC
NA | TRBJ1-2 | TRBV28 | NA | CASSSRGGYTF | TGTGCCAGCAGTTCCAGGGGTGGCTACACCTTC
NA | TRBJ1-2 | TRBV6-5 | NA | CASSQTGPYGYTF | TGTGCCAGCAGTCAAACAGGGCCCTATGGCTACACCTTC
NA | TRBJ1-5 | TRBV7-2 | NA | CASSLRRGNQPQHF | TGTGCCAGCAGCTTGAGGAGGGGCAATCAGCCCCAGCATTTT
NA | TRBJ1-3 | TRBV3-1/TRBV3-2 | NA | CASSPYGGPTIYF | TGTGCCAGCAGCCCCTATGGGGGTCCCACCATATATTTT
TRBD1 | TRBJ2-1 | TRBV19 | NA | CASSPRRDRVPEQFF | TGTGCCAGTAGTCCCCGCCGGGACAGGGTTCCTGAGCAGTTCTTC
TRBD1 | TRBJ2-3 | TRBV19 | NA | CASSSRQGGTDTQYF | TGTGCCAGTAGTAGCCGACAGGGGGGGACAGATACGCAGTATTTT